This section outlines one T cell receptor (beta chain) sequence together with its context. Its antigen remains undetermined. It has no much larger one-base neighbor in the sample; base qualities were not kept. The sample belongs to a study of blood T cells in healthy people across ages (dated by TCRdb to 2014 to 2015). Regarding the research as a whole: In model experiments, roughly one uniquely barcoded TCR beta cDNA molecule per two T cells was captured by template switching. Using the same blood draw, the study looked at two additional independent replicas of 1 million unique cDNA reads for two donors, one aged 18 to 29 and the other aged 80 or older. To track age-related changes in TCR beta repertoire diversity, the study relied on deep sequencing normalized with unique cDNA molecular identifiers. To avoid experimental bias, donors of different ages were spread randomly across the sequencing lanes. The donors were divided into four age groups: young (average approximately 16 years), middle-aged (roughly 40), aged (under 70) and long-lived (approximately 74). Broader findings and caveats from the paper: Donor CMV infection status was unknown, potentially confounding age-related changes in expanded clonotypes. There was a strong correlation between observed TCR beta diversity and the percentage of naive T cells measured by flow cytometry. Bulk unsorted PBMC profiling prevented conclusive comparison of naive and antigen-experienced compartments. The long-lived group showed more naive CD4+ T cells, fewer expanded clones and increased TCR diversity than the aged group, suggesting age selection. Total diversity estimates from one million sequenced T cells were considered lower bounds and underestimates. Observed TCR beta diversity per million T cells fell roughly linearly with age, and a significant reduction was already apparent by age around 40.

From its cysteine to its phenylalanine, the CDR3 spans 16 amino acids. CDR3 DNA is the only sequence kept; it has 48 bases, read in frame from the first base. Via the germline V gene (reference sequence), CDR1 is SGHNT and CDR2 YYREEE. V is cut by 4 bases and J by 7 bases, and the space between the germline ends is 24 bases. Systemically healthy Caucasian individuals from Russia, 35 to 40 in total and aged about 6 to 95 years, were included as donors. Each donor gave ten milliliters of peripheral blood, drawn into EDTA-treated Vacutainer tubes. PBMCs were isolated by Ficoll-Paque density-gradient centrifugation, with at least 7 million obtained per sample. Trizol reagent was used to extract total RNA from PBMCs, with at least 5.5 micrograms per sample. For every donor, flow cytometry on a PBMC aliquot measured the percentage of naive CD45RAhigh/CD27high T cells. To prepare the library, 5' RACE was applied. Sequencing instrument: Illumina HiSeq 2500. The second PCR ran for roughly 7 to 12 cycles and used a J-beta primer mix along with a sample-barcoded 5' primer. A unique molecular identifier was introduced onto each TCR beta cDNA molecule by a template-switch 5' adaptor carrying 12 random nucleotides. At least 2.5 million CDR3-containing paired-end reads were obtained from each sample. All of the RNA was converted into first-strand cDNA using the Mint cDNA synthesis kit, with a TRBC-specific oligonucleotide serving as the primer. Following uracil-DNA glycosylase treatment, a first 18-cycle PCR with universal primers M1SS and BC2_uni_R was performed on all cDNA. The authors processed their data as follows. For normalization, 1 million high-quality reads were randomly selected from each sample, with every read carrying a distinct molecular identifier. Instead of being binned into consensus sequences, reads that shared molecular identifiers were thrown out. MiTCR, set to a Q25 quality threshold and the strictest error-elimination algorithm, was used for CDR3 identification, clonotype clustering and error correction. A nonparametric unseen species model with Euler transformation was used to estimate lower-bound total TCR beta diversity. Using fastp trimming at Q25 and MiXCR clonotype assembly, TCRdb reanalyzed the public sequencing data and kept in-frame beta chains. CDR3 protein duplicates are merged, each entry listing the most common genes and DNA. The V and J calls here are based on TCRdb, not the publication. In all, the sample holds fewer than 950,000 distinct CDR3 sequences, and under 40% of those were seen once. Around 13% of the sample is held by the ten biggest clonotypes.

The rearrangement joined TRBV5-4 to TRBJ2-7, and the D gene may be TRBD2, 6 bases matching. The source material was blood. The TCR sequence derives from a man between 18 and 29 years old in good health. This receptor has the CDR3 CASSPEPLATRNEQYF. Read as DNA, the sequence is TGTGCCAGCAGCCCCGAGCCACTAGCTACCCGTAATGAGCAGTACTTC.